The clone carrying this T cell receptor beta chain was seen a handful of times. No antigen is known for it. This sample was taken from a study of beta chain features in type 1 diabetes. Trimming pared 4 bases from V and 8 bases from J, leaving 12 bases between. CDR1 SGHTS and CDR2 YDEGEE come from the germline V gene. This CDR3 has 12 residues. Expressed TCRB transcripts got sequenced, as all isolated RNA was reverse transcribed. The protocol was immunoSEQ multiplex PCR, while the TCRdb copy is restricted to in-frame clones and leaves out a portion. Of roughly 150,000 clones listed, around 8% are singletons. Study-level points and caveats: Type 1 diabetes patients had TCRB CDR3s that were shorter (moderately but significantly so) in all four CD4+ subsets.

This sequence originates from a woman aged 35 to 49 with type 1 diabetes. V is TRBV5-8 and J is TRBJ1-2; D not certain. The sequencing sample was made of central memory CD4+ T cells from blood. The CDR3 DNA reads TGTGCCAGCAGCCGGCGGCTAACAGGCTACACCTTC. The encoded protein is CASSRRLTGYTF.